A selection of T cell receptor beta chains follows, all from one sample in a study of PD-1 blockade in classical Hodgkin lymphoma. Repertoires were generated with immunoSEQ multiplex PCR, while TCRdb's copy carries only in-frame clones and drops some. Of tens of thousands of clones detected, over 75% appear once; the ten largest clones hold about a sixth. Sequences were derived from peripheral blood mononuclear cells (PBMCs), sampled before the fourth cycle of nivolumab. These receptors were obtained from a human donor with classical Hodgkin lymphoma. Each CDR3 is given with its conserved first and last residue. A D gene is named only where the DNA matches it firmly. Expanded clones get a size class; other rows say once, few or many, or leave the size out.

size: few
D: TRBD1
V: TRBV5-4
J: TRBJ1-2
DNA: TGTGCCAGCAGTCCAGGGACAGTCTATGGCTACACCTTC
CDR3: CASSPGTVYGYTF

size: once
D: NA
V: TRBV11-2
J: TRBJ2-7
DNA: TGTGCCAGCAGCTTAGCAGGCATGGGAGAGCAGTACTTC
CDR3: CASSLAGMGEQYF

size: NA
D: NA
V: TRBV29-1
J: TRBJ2-1
DNA: TGCAGCGGGGCCCGGGCCTACAATGAGCAGTTCTTC
CDR3: CSGARAYNEQFF

size: once
D: TRBD2
V: TRBV6-1
J: TRBJ2-3
DNA: TGTGCCAGCAGTGGTAGCGGGGGGGCAGATACGCAGTATTTT
CDR3: CASSGSGGADTQYF

size: NA
D: TRBD1
V: TRBV5-1
J: TRBJ2-7
DNA: TGCGCCAGCAGCTTGGGGACAGGGGTGCGCTACGAGCAGTACTTC
CDR3: CASSLGTGVRYEQYF

size: once
D: TRBD1
V: TRBV5-1
J: TRBJ1-6
DNA: TGCGCCAGCAGCTTGAGACAGGGGCCCTATAATTCACCCCTCCACTTT
CDR3: CASSLRQGPYNSPLHF

size: NA
D: NA
V: TRBV2
J: TRBJ2-5
DNA: TGTGCCAGCAGGATAGATCTAGGGGAGACCCAGTACTTC
CDR3: CASRIDLGETQYF

size: few
D: NA
V: TRBV19
J: TRBJ1-5
DNA: TGTGCCACGAGGGGACGACAGCAAAATCAGCCCCAGCATTTT
CDR3: CATRGRQQNQPQHF

size: NA
D: NA
V: TRBV6-5
J: TRBJ1-1
DNA: TGTGCCAGCAGTTACGGGGCGAACATGAACACTGAAGCTTTCTTT
CDR3: CASSYGANMNTEAFF

size: NA
D: NA
V: TRBV27
J: TRBJ1-6
DNA: TGTGCCAGCAGTCATTTTGATTCACCCCTCCACTTT
CDR3: CASSHFDSPLHF

size: NA
D: NA
V: TRBV5-1
J: TRBJ2-5
DNA: TGCGCCAGCAGCCCAACGACAGCCGCCCGATTCTTCCAAGAGACCCAGTACTTC
CDR3: CASSPTTAARFFQETQYF

size: NA
D: TRBD2
V: TRBV30
J: TRBJ2-1
DNA: TGTGCCTGGAGTGTTCAAAGCGGGAAGAGCTCCTACAATGAGCAGTTCTTC
CDR3: CAWSVQSGKSSYNEQFF

size: NA
D: TRBD1
V: TRBV14
J: TRBJ1-2
DNA: TGTGCCAGCAGCCGGGCAGATGTGGGACAGGACTATGGCTACACCTTC
CDR3: CASSRADVGQDYGYTF

size: NA
D: NA
V: TRBV4-1
J: TRBJ2-3
DNA: TGCGCCAGCAGCCGTGGACACCGCACAGATACGCAGTATTTT
CDR3: CASSRGHRTDTQYF

size: few
D: NA
V: TRBV5-1
J: TRBJ1-1
DNA: TGCGCCAGCAGCTTGGGCACTGAAGCTTTCTTT
CDR3: CASSLGTEAFF

size: NA
D: NA
V: TRBV27
J: TRBJ1-1
DNA: TGTGCCAGCAGCCAGGACAGAAACATGAACACTGAAGCTTTCTTT
CDR3: CASSQDRNMNTEAFF

size: NA
D: NA
V: TRBV30
J: TRBJ2-1
DNA: TGTGCCTGGAGTGTAGCCAGAGGGGAGCAGTTCTTC
CDR3: CAWSVARGEQFF

size: NA
D: NA
V: TRBV7-9
J: TRBJ2-2
DNA: TGTGCCAGCAGCTTAGGGCTTTTGGCCCAGAACACCGGAGAGCTGTTTTTT
CDR3: CASSLGLLAQNTGELFF

size: NA
D: NA
V: TRBV7-2
J: TRBJ1-1
DNA: TGTGCCAGCAGCCATTTTCAGGGTGAAGCTTTCTTT
CDR3: CASSHFQGEAFF

size: NA
D: NA
V: TRBV19
J: TRBJ1-1
DNA: TGTGCCAGTAGCAAGGGACTTGCTGAAGCTTTCTTT
CDR3: CASSKGLAEAFF

size: once
D: TRBD1
V: TRBV28
J: TRBJ1-1
DNA: TGTGCCAGCGGGGGACAGATGAACACTGAAGCTTTCTTT
CDR3: CASGGQMNTEAFF

size: NA
D: TRBD1
V: TRBV19
J: TRBJ1-5
DNA: TGTGCCAGTAGTCGTAAGGACAGGGGGAACAATCAGCCCCAGCATTTT
CDR3: CASSRKDRGNNQPQHF

size: NA
D: NA
V: TRBV27
J: TRBJ1-1
DNA: TGTGCCAGCACCTCTCTCAGCAGGAACACTGAAGCTTTCTTT
CDR3: CASTSLSRNTEAFF

size: NA
D: NA
V: TRBV20-1
J: TRBJ2-5
DNA: TGCAGTGCTTTAACCGGGGAGACCCAGTACTTC
CDR3: CSALTGETQYF

size: NA
D: NA
V: TRBV5-6
J: TRBJ1-1
DNA: TGTGCCAGCAGCTTGGCGGGGGGCATTGAAGCTTTCTTT
CDR3: CASSLAGGIEAFF

size: NA
D: NA
V: TRBV14
J: TRBJ1-2
DNA: TGTGCCAGCAGCCAAGCAGTCAACTATGGCTACACCTTC
CDR3: CASSQAVNYGYTF

size: NA
D: NA
V: TRBV27
J: TRBJ1-6
DNA: TGTGCCAGCAGTGACGAACTCGGTTTATATAATTCACCCCTCCACTTT
CDR3: CASSDELGLYNSPLHF

size: NA
D: TRBD1
V: TRBV7-8
J: TRBJ1-2
DNA: TGTGCCAGCAGCTTAGCTGTCAGGGGGCGTTTTGGCTACACCTTC
CDR3: CASSLAVRGRFGYTF

size: NA
D: TRBD1
V: TRBV4-3
J: TRBJ1-2
DNA: TGCGCCAGCAGCCAAGATTCGCAGGGGGCGTATGGCTACACCTTC
CDR3: CASSQDSQGAYGYTF

size: NA
D: NA
V: TRBV13
J: TRBJ1-3
DNA: TGTGCCAGCAGCCCGAGACACGATGGAAACACCATATATTTT
CDR3: CASSPRHDGNTIYF

size: NA
D: NA
V: TRBV7-2
J: TRBJ2-5
DNA: TGTGCCAGCAGCCCGACCGGCTACATGTACCAAGAGACCCAGTACTTC
CDR3: CASSPTGYMYQETQYF